This paragraph reports one TCR beta chain. The target of this receptor is not known. Base quality data are lacking; no much larger clone is found one base away. This specimen belongs to a study of sequential checkpoint blockade in melanoma (dated by TCRdb to between 2018 and 2021). In terms of the full investigation: Patients were randomized 1:1 to first-line nivolumab followed by ipilimumab (arm A) or ipilimumab followed by nivolumab (arm B). Maintenance nivolumab was given following each of the two trial sequences. Beyond this particular receptor, the publication reports: The response-prediction model combining TCR metrics and mutation burden needs validation in larger, independent patient cohorts.

Here V drops 3 bases and J drops 8 bases, and the junction holds 10 bases not matched to any gene. The CDR3 goes from the cysteine to the phenylalanine over 17 residues. Solely the CDR3 DNA is kept, with 51 bases framed from the first base. The germline V gene supplies CDR1 KGHSH and CDR2 LQKENI. The immunoSEQ Assay was used to immunosequence TCRbeta CDR3 regions from genomic DNA. Prior to high-throughput sequencing, genomic DNA was amplified by bias-controlled multiplex PCR. Concerning the study's data processing: To quantify the absolute abundance of each unique TCRbeta CDR3 region, the sequences were collapsed and filtered. Clonality, defined as 1 minus Pielou's evenness, was calculated using only productive rearrangements. A previously published method was used to identify clones whose frequencies were significantly greater in on-treatment samples than in baseline samples. The table was pulled from immuneACCESS by TCRdb, which kept in-frame rearrangements only. Such tables lose some clones; where checked, under half of the loss comes from unresolved V genes, and the rest has no known cause. V and J calls and clone size are those listed in that table; D and trimming were worked out from the DNA. The sample table contains 15,000 to 20,000 clones; only one count was recorded for about 70% of them. The ten top clones hold roughly 35% of the sample.

The treatment or condition label here, explained by the study, means: randomized to nivolumab then ipilimumab (arm A) or the reverse (arm B). None of the patients in the trial had previously been given DNA-damaging chemotherapy. Thawed PBMCs were sorted on a FACS Aria II flow cytometer to isolate live CD3+CD8+ cells negative for CD19 and CD56. CheckMate 064, a randomized, open-label phase II trial of sequential checkpoint blockade, was the source of the samples, all of which came from patients with melanoma. Peripheral blood mononuclear cells were collected by leukapheresis, purified using Ficoll-Paque, and frozen in human serum containing around 10% DMSO. Purity of sorted blood CD3+CD8+ cells was verified at >95% immediately after sorting, followed by DNA extraction.

This sequence uses TRBV18 and TRBJ2-1; 13 bases in between match TRBD2. The sample here was CD8+ T cells sorted from blood (inferred from file names), taken from a patient given nivolumab and ipilimumab in sequence. The receptor comes from a human donor with melanoma. The bases are TGTGCCAGCTCACCTCGGGGACTAGCGGGATCCGTCGATGAGCAGTTCTTC. The translation is CASSPRGLAGSVDEQFF.